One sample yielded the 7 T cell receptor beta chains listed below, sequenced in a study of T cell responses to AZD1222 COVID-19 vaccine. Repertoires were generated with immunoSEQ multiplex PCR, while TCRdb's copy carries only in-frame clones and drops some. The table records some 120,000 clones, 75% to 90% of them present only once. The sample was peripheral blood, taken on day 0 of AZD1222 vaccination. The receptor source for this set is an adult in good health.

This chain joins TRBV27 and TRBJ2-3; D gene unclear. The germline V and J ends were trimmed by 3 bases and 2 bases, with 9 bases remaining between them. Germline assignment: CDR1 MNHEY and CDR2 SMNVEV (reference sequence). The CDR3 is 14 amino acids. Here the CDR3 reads CASSLRRTTDTQYF. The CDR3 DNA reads TGTGCCAGCAGTTTGAGACGGACCACAGATACGCAGTATTTT.

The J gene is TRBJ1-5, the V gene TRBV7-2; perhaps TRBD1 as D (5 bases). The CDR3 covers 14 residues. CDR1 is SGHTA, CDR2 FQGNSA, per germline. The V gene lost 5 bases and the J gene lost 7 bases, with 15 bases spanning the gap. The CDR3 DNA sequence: TGTGCCAGCAGCCGGGGGGGTACGTCCCAGCCCCAGCATTTT. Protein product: CASSRGGTSQPQHF. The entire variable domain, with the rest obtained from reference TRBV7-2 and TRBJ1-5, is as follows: GAGVSQSPSNKVTEKGKDVELRCDPISGHTALYWYRQSLGQGLEFLIYFQGNSAPDKSGLPSDRFSAERTGGSVSTLTIQRTQQEDSAVYLCASSRGGTSQPQHFGDGTRLSIL.

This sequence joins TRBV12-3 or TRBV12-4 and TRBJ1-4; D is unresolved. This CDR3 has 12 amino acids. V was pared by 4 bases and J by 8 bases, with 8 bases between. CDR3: CASSSRPEKLFF. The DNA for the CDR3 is TGTGCCAGCAGTTCCCGACCCGAAAAACTGTTTTTT.

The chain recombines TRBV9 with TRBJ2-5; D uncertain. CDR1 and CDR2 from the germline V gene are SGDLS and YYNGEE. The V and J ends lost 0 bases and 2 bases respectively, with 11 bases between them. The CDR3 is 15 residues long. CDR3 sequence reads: CASSVDPGRQETQYF. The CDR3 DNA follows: TGTGCCAGCAGCGTAGACCCCGGACGGCAAGAGACCCAGTACTTC.

CDR3 bases: TGCAGCGTGGGGGGACTAGCGGGAGCCTACGAGCAGTACTTC. Translating gives CSVGGLAGAYEQYF. The V call is TRBV29-1, the J call TRBJ2-7; 14 bases are shared with TRBD2. This CDR3 has 14 residues. The junction had 3 bases not matched to a gene; V was cut back by 6 bases and J by 2 bases. The germline gives CDR1 SQVTM, CDR2 ANQGSEA.

CDR3 loop: CASSVRDGRNTEAFF. The CDR3 DNA follows: TGTGCCAGCAGCGTTCGAGATGGGAGGAACACTGAAGCTTTCTTT. The V call is TRBV7-9, the J call TRBJ1-1; no clear D gene. The germline gives CDR1 SEHNR, CDR2 FQNEAQ (reference sequence). Trimming took 5 bases from V and 1 from J, leaving 14 bases between them. There are 15 residues in the CDR3.

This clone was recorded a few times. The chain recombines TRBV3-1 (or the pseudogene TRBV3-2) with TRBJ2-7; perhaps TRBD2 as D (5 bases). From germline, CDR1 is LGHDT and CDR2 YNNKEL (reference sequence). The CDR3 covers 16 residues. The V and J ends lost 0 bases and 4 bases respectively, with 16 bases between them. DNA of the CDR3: TGTGCCAGCAGCCAAGATCATGCGGGCGGCGGTTACGAGCAGTACTTC. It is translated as CASSQDHAGGGYEQYF.